Below, one T cell receptor (beta chain) is given with its context. No antigen is known for it. The data were obtained in a study of regulatory T cells in long-lasting Graves disease. General observations from the study: Thyroid tissue went unexamined; only peripheral blood was analyzed.

Arm-PCR of CDR3 regions with iRepertoire HTBI primers generated TCR beta libraries. Source study methods: Across the samples, identification revealed some 64 TRBV and 12 to 15 TRBJ segments. Each CDR3 protein is one row after TCRdb ran MiXCR on the multiplex PCR reads. TCRdb assigned the V and J calls; the authors' analysis was not used. The table includes about 620,000 distinct CDR3 sequences, about 15% detected once. V was pared by 2 bases and J by 5 bases, with 13 bases between. CDR1 and CDR2 from the germline V gene are MNHEY and SMNVEV (reference sequence). This CDR3 has 15 amino acids. Indicated time point: newly diagnosed GD, antithyroid drugs for less than 3 months. Extracted RNA from PBMCs served as the source of the TCR library. It was American Thyroid Association guidelines that determined Graves' disease diagnosis. The same sample was also used in a study of T cells in Graves' hyperthyroidism and ophthalmopathy.

V gene TRBV27 combines with J gene TRBJ1-5; D perhaps matches TRBD1 (6 bases). The source of this sequence is a woman aged 25 to 39 with Graves disease. Source: peripheral blood mononuclear cells (PBMCs), taken at new diagnosis, from a patient treated with antithyroid drugs. The CDR3 DNA sequence: TGTGCCAGCAGTTTAACTCCCCAGGGGTATCAGCCCCAGCATTTT. It translates to CASSLTPQGYQPQHF.